This T cell receptor beta chain was identified in a study of blood T cell repertoires in COVID-19. Study as a whole: The United States, Italy and Spain were the sources of the acute and convalescent COVID-19 samples. Sample material is recorded as cDNA or gDNA derived from T cells, B-cell-depleted T cells, or PBMCs.

Per germline, CDR1 SEHNR and CDR2 FQNEAQ (reference sequence). Germline trimming cut 2 bases from V and 7 bases from J; bases unmatched to any gene: 7. CDR3 length equals 14 residues. In the original analysis: For nucleated cells, counts were estimated from reference gene primer amplification. Data came from immunoSEQ multiplex PCR; TCRdb stores just in-frame clones and leaves some out. That table is the source of V, J and clone size, and D and trimming were worked out from the DNA. The sample records more than 85,000 clones, around nine tenths being singletons. Enrolment of Seattle patients took place during active infection, and they were followed longitudinally.

The chain recombines TRBV7-9 with TRBJ2-7; 8 bases are shared with TRBD1. What was sequenced was peripheral blood. The TCR was taken from a woman aged 45-60 years with COVID-19, enrolled during active disease. CDR3 coding DNA: TGTGCCAGCAGCTTACTGGCAGGGGGCCGGGAGCAGTACTTC. Translating it yields CASSLLAGGREQYF.